This T cell receptor beta chain was documented in a study of blood T cell repertoires in COVID-19. Study summary: Some COVID-19 samples were acute and others convalescent; all came from the United States, Italy and Spain.

Only a few counts were recorded for this clone. Those enrolled in Seattle joined during active infection and were followed longitudinally afterward. The J segment lost 4 bases and the V segment lost 7 bases, leaving 4 bases of the junction unmatched. Germline lookup yields CDR1 MNHEY and CDR2 SVGAGI. The CDR3 has 14 amino acids. Sequencing used immunoSEQ multiplex PCR; TCRdb keeps in-frame clones, though not all of them. The repertoire holds a few hundred thousand clones, with around 84% as singletons. The rearrangement links TRBV6-5 to TRBJ1-1, with 12 bases aligning to TRBD1. The sample comprised peripheral blood. This receptor was taken from an elderly woman with COVID-19, enrolled during active disease. The CDR3 sequence is CASTRDRGPTEAFF. CDR3 nucleotide sequence: TGTGCCAGCACGCGGGACAGGGGGCCCACTGAAGCTTTCTTT.